Presented here are 26 T cell receptor beta chains from one specimen sequenced in a study of cytomegalovirus exposure and HLA in healthy donors. The PCR made use of 60 Vbeta and 13 Jbeta primers. Assay: immunoSEQ multiplex PCR; the TCRdb copy retains only in-frame clones and omits some. The sample holds approximately 210,000 clones, almost 80% seen once. Sequenced input: PBMCs. The origin of the receptors is a male donor in good health and CMV-seronegative.

This chain connects TRBV7-3 to TRBJ2-1; D not resolved. CDR3 length: 17 amino acids. With 5 bases removed from V and 0 bases from J, the gap between germline ends came to 17 bases. The V gene's germline CDR1 is SGHTA and CDR2 FQGTGA. The CDR3 spells CASSPKLLPFSYNEQFF. CDR3 in DNA: TGTGCCAGCAGCCCCAAACTCCTCCCGTTCTCCTACAATGAGCAGTTCTTC.

The chain recombines TRBV28 with TRBJ1-2, with D tentatively TRBD1 (5 bases). The CDR3 has 13 residues. CDR1 is MDHEN, CDR2 SYDVKM, per germline. V gave up 3 bases and J gave up 5 bases, with 10 bases separating them. CDR3 nucleotide sequence: TGTGCCAGCAGTTTCGGGGGAGAGTATGGCTACACCTTC. The encoded protein is CASSFGGEYGYTF.

This clone was seen a few times. This sequence joins TRBV7-6 and TRBJ2-7, with 13 bases aligning to TRBD2. Trimming at V came to 5 bases and at J to 5 bases, leaving 6 bases not matched to a gene. The germline gives CDR1 SGHVS, CDR2 FNYEAQ. The CDR3 sequence is 15 residues long. The CDR3 nucleotides read TGTGCCAGCAGCCCCGGGACTAGCGGGGATGACGAGCAGTACTTC. This encodes CASSPGTSGDDEQYF.

The table lists this clone with a count of one. The chain combines TRBV29-1 with TRBJ1-2; D not resolved. Germline CDR1 is SQVTM and CDR2 is ANQGSEA. Trimming shortened V by 4 bases and J by 1 base, and 7 bases separated the two germline ends. The CDR3 is made up of 12 amino acids. The CDR3 sequence: CSVGSFNYGYTF. For the CDR3, the DNA is TGCAGCGTTGGCAGTTTTAACTATGGCTACACCTTC.

The chain links TRBV25-1 to TRBJ2-3, with TRBD2 matching 9 bases. Germline loops: CDR1 MGHDK, CDR2 SYGVNS. CDR3 length: 14 residues. The junction had 3 bases not matched to a gene; V was cut back by 4 bases and J by 4 bases. Here the CDR3 reads CASSVGGGADTQYF. CDR3 coding DNA: TGTGCCAGCAGTGTAGGCGGGGGGGCAGATACGCAGTATTTT.

This clone appeared a few times. The rearrangement uses TRBV5-1 and TRBJ2-5; 15 bases are shared with TRBD2. Germline loops: CDR1 SGHRS, CDR2 YFSETQ. The ends lost 4 bases at V and 5 bases at J; junction bases unmatched: 21. This CDR3 spans 21 amino acids. This CDR3 reads CASSPGLAGGRGLAIYETQYF. The CDR3 DNA reads as TGCGCCAGCAGCCCTGGACTAGCGGGGGGGCGGGGTCTGGCAATTTATGAGACCCAGTACTTC. The full variable domain, in which reference TRBV5-1 and TRBJ2-5 provide the parts outside the CDR3, is KAGVTQTPRYLIKTRGQQVTLSCSPISGHRSVSWYQQTPGQGLQFLFEYFSETQRNKGNFPGRFSGRQFSNSRSEMNVSTLELGDSALYLCASSPGLAGGRGLAIYETQYFGPGTRLLVL.

The chain employs TRBV28 and TRBJ1-5; 7 bases match TRBD1. The germline CDR1 and CDR2 sequences are MDHEN and SYDVKM. There are 12 residues in the CDR3. J gave up 7 bases and V 11 bases, and 8 bases lay outside the gene matches. CDR3 nucleotide sequence: TGTGCCGTCCAGGGGGTAAGGCAGCCCCAGCATTTT. This codes for CAVQGVRQPQHF.

This chain links TRBV5-4 with TRBJ1-1, with D unresolved. The CDR3 covers 14 residues. V dropped 1 base and J dropped 3 bases, with 10 bases sitting between them. CDR1 is SGHNT, CDR2 YYREEE, per germline (reference sequence). The CDR3 loop is CASSLRDMYTEAFF. CDR3 in DNA: TGTGCCAGCAGCTTGAGAGACATGTACACTGAAGCTTTCTTT.

The chain recombines TRBV5-1 with TRBJ2-7; D may be TRBD1 (5 bases). Germline V gives CDR1 SGHRS, CDR2 YFSETQ. V was clipped by 0 bases and J by 3 bases, with 10 bases between them. The CDR3 sequence is 14 residues long. In DNA form, the CDR3 reads TGCGCCAGCAGCTTGGATCGCAGGGACTACGAGCAGTACTTC. It specifies CASSLDRRDYEQYF.

This clone has only one observation. The chain combines TRBV30 with TRBJ2-7; the D gene is possibly TRBD1 (7 bases). CDR3 length: 12 residues. The germline V gene has CDR1 GTSNPN and CDR2 SVGIG (reference sequence). V gave up 8 bases and J gave up 2 bases, with 13 bases separating them. CDR3: CAAQGGTYEQYF. DNA for the CDR3: TGTGCCGCTCAGGGGGGCACCTACGAGCAGTACTTC.

J is TRBJ2-3 and V is TRBV6-4; TRBD1 agrees at 7 bases. The J segment lost 1 base and the V segment lost 7 bases, leaving 5 bases of the junction unmatched. Germline CDR1 MRHNA, CDR2 SNTAGT. This CDR3 comprises 14 residues. CDR3 DNA: TGTGCCAGCATAGGGGGCGCGGGCACAGATACGCAGTATTTT. As protein: CASIGGAGTDTQYF.

The chain links TRBV7-9 to TRBJ1-1; D unresolved. Looked up from germline, CDR1 is SEHNR and CDR2 is FQNEAQ (reference sequence). V was clipped by 1 base and J by 4 bases, with 13 bases between them. The CDR3 is 15 amino acids. For the CDR3, the DNA is TGTGCCAGCAGCTTAGAGTGGGCCCGGGGCACTGAAGCTTTCTTT. It yields the protein CASSLEWARGTEAFF.

The chain links TRBV19 to TRBJ1-6; 9 bases are a match to TRBD1. J lost 10 bases, V lost 5 bases, and 9 bases had no gene match. Germline V gene lookup returns CDR1 LNHDA and CDR2 SQIVND (reference sequence). The CDR3 totals 15 residues. The CDR3 spells CASSPEGTGMSPLHF. The CDR3 nucleotides read TGTGCCAGTAGTCCCGAGGGGACAGGGATGTCACCCCTCCACTTT.

The V gene is TRBV27, the J gene TRBJ1-4; tentatively, D is TRBD1 (5 bases). V was clipped by 6 bases and J by 1 base, with 9 bases between them. This CDR3 comprises 14 residues. Germline CDR1 is MNHEY and CDR2 is SMNVEV (reference sequence). The CDR3 sequence: CASSHGGTNEKLFF. In DNA form, the CDR3 reads TGTGCCAGCAGCCACGGGGGAACTAATGAAAAACTGTTTTTT.

V and J are TRBV28 and TRBJ2-5; 10 positions match TRBD1. With V trimmed by 6 bases and J by 2 bases, 9 bases remained unmatched. The CDR3 is 16 amino acids. From germline, CDR1 is MDHEN and CDR2 SYDVKM. The CDR3 region is CASSLGQGVVQETQYF. The CDR3 DNA reads as TGTGCCAGCAGCCTCGGACAGGGGGTTGTTCAAGAGACCCAGTACTTC.

The chain couples TRBV25-1 to TRBJ2-1; 8 bases match TRBD1. Trimming cost V 4 bases and J 3 bases; bases outside gene matches: 11. Germline loops: CDR1 MGHDK, CDR2 SYGVNS. This CDR3 has 17 amino acids. In DNA, the CDR3 is TGTGCCAGCAGTGGGCATAGGCCGGGACAGGTCTACAATGAGCAGTTCTTC. It codes for CASSGHRPGQVYNEQFF. Using reference TRBV25-1 and TRBJ2-1 for the parts outside the CDR3, the full variable domain is EADIYQTPRYLVIGTGKKITLECSQTMGHDKMYWYQQDPGMELHLIHYSYGVNSTEKGDLSSESTVSRIRTEHFPLTLESARPSHTSQYLCASSGHRPGQVYNEQFFGPGTRLTVL.

The V and J genes are TRBV29-1 and TRBJ1-5, with D hard to call. Trimming left V 4 bases short and J 4 bases short, with 8 bases between. Germline V gene sequence: CDR1 SQVTM, CDR2 ANQGSEA. The CDR3 loop spans 12 amino acids. CDR3 amino acids: CSVAGRNQPQHF. In DNA form, the CDR3 reads TGCAGCGTTGCAGGTCGAAATCAGCCCCAGCATTTT.

About this clone: This CDR3 fails to terminate in the conserved phenylalanine or tryptophan, so it likely reflects a read error. The rearrangement links TRBV7-2 to TRBJ1-2; D may be TRBD1 (6 bases). The CDR3 runs to 14 residues. Per the germline V gene, CDR1 is SGHTA and CDR2 is FQGNSA. V lost 1 base and J lost 1, with 7 bases in between. Written as DNA, the CDR3 is TGTGCCAGCAGCTTAGACAGGGATAACTATGGCTACACCCTC. This codes for CASSLDRDNYGYTL.

The chain couples TRBV11-2 to TRBJ2-1; tentative D call: TRBD1 (5 bases). V gave up 10 bases and J gave up 0 bases, with 10 bases separating them. CDR3 length: 13 amino acids. Germline CDR1 and CDR2: SGHAT and FQNNGV. CDR3 loop: CAKGSSSYNEQFF. Written as DNA, the CDR3 is TGTGCCAAGGGGTCAAGCTCCTACAATGAGCAGTTCTTC.

This chain links TRBV20-1 with TRBJ1-5; the match to TRBD1 covers 8 bases. The germline V gene has CDR1 DFQATT and CDR2 SNEGSKA (reference sequence). The trim removed 6 bases at V and 12 bases at J, leaving 7 bases unmatched. CDR3 length: 11 amino acids. The CDR3, as DNA: TGCAGTGCCATCGACACAGGGGGCCAGCATTTT. It translates to CSAIDTGGQHF.

This clone was detected only once. The CDR3 coding sequence is TGCGCCAGCAGTTCCGGGACAGGGGACGCGGGTGGTGAAAAACTGTTTTTT. This encodes CASSSGTGDAGGEKLFF. The V gene is TRBV5-1, the J gene TRBJ1-4, with 10 bases lining up with TRBD1. The CDR3 contains 17 residues. Germline CDR1 and CDR2: SGHRS and YFSETQ. V was clipped by 5 bases and J by 7 bases; unmatched bases: 14.

This chain uses TRBV28 with TRBJ2-3; perhaps TRBD2 as D (6 bases). Germline V gene sequence: CDR1 MDHEN, CDR2 SYDVKM. V was pared by 7 bases and J by 3 bases, with 14 bases between. The CDR3 consists of 14 residues. The CDR3 sequence: CASKRPGSTDTQYF. CDR3 in DNA: TGTGCCAGCAAAAGGCCCGGGAGTACAGATACGCAGTATTTT.

This clone was recorded once. The rearrangement uses TRBV18 and TRBJ2-1; 11 bases agree with TRBD2. Trimming took 1 base from V and 0 from J; bases not matched to a gene: 8. CDR1 and CDR2 (germline): KGHSH, LQKENI. This CDR3 has 19 residues. CDR3: CASSPLGTSGSTSYNEQFF. CDR3 bases: TGTGCCAGCTCACCACTGGGCACTAGCGGGAGCACCTCCTACAATGAGCAGTTCTTC.

The chain recombines TRBV7-7 with TRBJ2-2, with a tentative D call TRBD2 (5 bases). Per germline, CDR1 SSHAT and CDR2 FNYEAQ (reference sequence). This CDR3 is built from 18 residues. Trimming left V 1 base short and J 2 bases short, with 17 bases between. DNA of the CDR3: TGTGCCAGCAGCTTAGGAGTTGGTCGACGGGGAAACACCGGGGAGCTGTTTTTT. It translates to CASSLGVGRRGNTGELFF.

This clone was observed a handful of times. This chain joins TRBV29-1 and TRBJ1-3, with D possibly TRBD1 on 5 matching bases. V was shortened by 8 bases and J by 1 base, with 9 bases between the two germline ends. The CDR3 length is 12 residues. Germline V CDR1 and CDR2: SQVTM, ANQGSEA. CDR3: CSTTASGNTIYF. The CDR3 DNA sequence: TGCAGCACGACAGCGTCTGGAAACACCATATATTTT.

The chain uses TRBV27 and TRBJ2-7; 7 positions agree with TRBD2. The CDR3 extends over 16 amino acids. The ends lost 8 bases at V and 3 bases at J; junction bases unmatched: 16. CDR1 and CDR2 from the germline V gene are MNHEY and SMNVEV (reference sequence). CDR3 region: CASAPTERGGVYEQYF. Written as DNA, the CDR3 is TGTGCCAGCGCCCCGACCGAGCGGGGCGGGGTCTACGAGCAGTACTTC.